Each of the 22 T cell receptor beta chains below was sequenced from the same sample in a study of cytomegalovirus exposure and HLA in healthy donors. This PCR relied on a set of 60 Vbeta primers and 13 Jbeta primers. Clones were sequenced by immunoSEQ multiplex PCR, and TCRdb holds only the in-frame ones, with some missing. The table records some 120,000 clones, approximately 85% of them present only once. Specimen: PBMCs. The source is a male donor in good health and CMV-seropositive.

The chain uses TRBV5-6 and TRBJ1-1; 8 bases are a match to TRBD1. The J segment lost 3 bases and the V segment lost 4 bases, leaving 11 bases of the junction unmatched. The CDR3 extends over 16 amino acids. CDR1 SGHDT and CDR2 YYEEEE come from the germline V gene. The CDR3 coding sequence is TGTGCCAGCAGCGGATACACGGGACAGGTGGACACTGAAGCTTTCTTT. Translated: CASSGYTGQVDTEAFF.

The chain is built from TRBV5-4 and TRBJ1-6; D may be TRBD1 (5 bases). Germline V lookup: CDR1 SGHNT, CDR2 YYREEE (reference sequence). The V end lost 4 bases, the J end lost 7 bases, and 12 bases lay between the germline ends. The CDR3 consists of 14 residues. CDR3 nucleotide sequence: TGTGCCAGCAGCCCAGCAGGGCGGAATTCACCCCTCCACTTT. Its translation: CASSPAGRNSPLHF.

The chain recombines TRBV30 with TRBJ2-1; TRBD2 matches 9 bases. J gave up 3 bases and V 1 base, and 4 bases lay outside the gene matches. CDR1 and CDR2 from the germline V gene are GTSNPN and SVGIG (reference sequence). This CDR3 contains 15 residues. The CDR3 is CAWSALAGFYNEQFF. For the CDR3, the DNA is TGTGCCTGGAGTGCACTAGCGGGTTTCTACAATGAGCAGTTCTTC.

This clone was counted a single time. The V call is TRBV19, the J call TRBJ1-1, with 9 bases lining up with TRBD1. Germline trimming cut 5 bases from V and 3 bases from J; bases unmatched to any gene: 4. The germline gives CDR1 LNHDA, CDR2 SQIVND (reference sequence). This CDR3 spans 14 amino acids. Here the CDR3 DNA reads TGTGCCAGTAGTTCACAGGGGGCCCACACTGAAGCTTTCTTT. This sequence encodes CASSSQGAHTEAFF. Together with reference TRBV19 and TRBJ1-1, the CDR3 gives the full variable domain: DGGITQSPKYLFRKEGQNVTLSCEQNLNHDAMYWYRQDPGQGLRLIYYSQIVNDFQKGDIAEGYSVSREKKESFPLTVTSAQKNPTAFYLCASSSQGAHTEAFFGQGTRLTVV.

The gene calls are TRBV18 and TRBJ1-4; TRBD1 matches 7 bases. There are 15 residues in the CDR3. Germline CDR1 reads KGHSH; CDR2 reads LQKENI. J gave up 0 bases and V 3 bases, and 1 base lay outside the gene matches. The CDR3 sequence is CASSPQGATNEKLFF. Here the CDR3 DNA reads TGTGCCAGCTCACCGCAGGGGGCAACTAATGAAAAACTGTTTTTT.

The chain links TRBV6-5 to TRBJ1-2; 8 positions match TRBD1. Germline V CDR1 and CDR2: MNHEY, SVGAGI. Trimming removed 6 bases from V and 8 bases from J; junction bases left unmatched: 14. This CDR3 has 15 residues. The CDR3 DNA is TGTGCCAGCAGGGACTTTGGACAGGGCGCAGGGGGCTACACCTTC. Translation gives CASRDFGQGAGGYTF.

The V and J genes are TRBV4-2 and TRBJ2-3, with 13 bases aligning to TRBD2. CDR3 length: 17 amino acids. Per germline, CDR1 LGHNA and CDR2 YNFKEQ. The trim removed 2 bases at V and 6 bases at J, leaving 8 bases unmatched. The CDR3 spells CASSQYTSGRAADTQYF. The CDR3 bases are TGTGCCAGCAGCCAATACACTAGCGGGAGGGCCGCGGATACGCAGTATTTT.

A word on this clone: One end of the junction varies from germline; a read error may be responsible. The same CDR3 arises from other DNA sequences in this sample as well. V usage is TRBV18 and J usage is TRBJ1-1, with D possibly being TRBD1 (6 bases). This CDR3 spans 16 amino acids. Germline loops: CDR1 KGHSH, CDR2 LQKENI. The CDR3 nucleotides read TGTGCCAGCTCACCTGGACAGATTCACATGAACACTGAAGCCTTCTTT. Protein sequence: CASSPGQIHMNTEAFF. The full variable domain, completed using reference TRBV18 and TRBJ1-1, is NAGVMQNPRHLVRRRGQEARLRCSPMKGHSHVYWYRQLPEEGLKFMVYLQKENIIDESGMPKERFSAEFPKEGPSILRIQQVVRGDSAAYFCASSPGQIHMNTEAFFGQGTRLTVV.

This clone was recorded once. DNA for the CDR3: TGCGCCAGCGGACTAGCCGCTTCAGATGAGCAGTTCTTC. Translated, it gives CASGLAASDEQFF. The rearrangement uses TRBV4-3 and TRBJ2-1; TRBD2 matches at 8 bases. Germline-derived CDR1 and CDR2 are LGHNA and YSLEER. The CDR3 contains 13 residues. J was trimmed by 8 bases and V by 8 bases; bases with no gene match: 8.

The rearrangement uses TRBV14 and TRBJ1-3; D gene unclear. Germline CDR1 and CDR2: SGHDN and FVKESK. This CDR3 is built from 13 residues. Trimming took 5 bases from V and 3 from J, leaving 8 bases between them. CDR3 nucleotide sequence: TGTGCCAGCAGCAACAGTATTGGAAACACCATATATTTT. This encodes CASSNSIGNTIYF.

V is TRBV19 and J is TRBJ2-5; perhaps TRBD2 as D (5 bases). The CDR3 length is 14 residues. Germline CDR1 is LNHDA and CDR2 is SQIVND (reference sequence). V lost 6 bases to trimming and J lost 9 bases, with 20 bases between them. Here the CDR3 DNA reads TGTGCCAGTAGGAGCCGGCAGCGGCTTGAGGCCCAGTACTTC. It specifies CASRSRQRLEAQYF. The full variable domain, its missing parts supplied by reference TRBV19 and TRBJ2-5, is DGGITQSPKYLFRKEGQNVTLSCEQNLNHDAMYWYRQDPGQGLRLIYYSQIVNDFQKGDIAEGYSVSREKKESFPLTVTSAQKNPTAFYLCASRSRQRLEAQYFGPGTRLLVL.

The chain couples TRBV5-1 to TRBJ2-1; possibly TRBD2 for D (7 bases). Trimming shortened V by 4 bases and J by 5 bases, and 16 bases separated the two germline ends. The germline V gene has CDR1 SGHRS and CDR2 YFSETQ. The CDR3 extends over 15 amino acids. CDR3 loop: CASSNPGGPNNEQFF. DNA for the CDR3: TGCGCCAGCAGCAACCCGGGGGGCCCCAACAATGAGCAGTTCTTC. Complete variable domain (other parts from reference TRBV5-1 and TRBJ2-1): KAGVTQTPRYLIKTRGQQVTLSCSPISGHRSVSWYQQTPGQGLQFLFEYFSETQRNKGNFPGRFSGRQFSNSRSEMNVSTLELGDSALYLCASSNPGGPNNEQFFGPGTRLTVL.

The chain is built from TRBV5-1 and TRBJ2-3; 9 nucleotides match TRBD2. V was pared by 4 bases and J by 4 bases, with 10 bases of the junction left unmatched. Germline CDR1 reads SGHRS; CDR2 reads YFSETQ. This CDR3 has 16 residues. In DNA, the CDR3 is TGCGCCAGCAGCCTCATAGCGGGAGTCGGGGCAGATACGCAGTATTTT. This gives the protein CASSLIAGVGADTQYF.

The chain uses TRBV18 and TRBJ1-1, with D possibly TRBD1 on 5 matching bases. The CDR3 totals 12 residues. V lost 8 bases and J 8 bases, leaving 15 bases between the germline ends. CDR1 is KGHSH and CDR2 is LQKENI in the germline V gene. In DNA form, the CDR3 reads TGTGCCAGCACAGGAGCGATGGCAGAAGCTTTCTTT. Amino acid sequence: CASTGAMAEAFF.

This CDR3 is CASSPGNRYNSPLHF. The CDR3 DNA is TGTGCCAGCAGTCCCGGTAATCGTTATAATTCACCCCTCCACTTT. The chain carries TRBV28 and TRBJ1-6; D call uncertain. Germline CDR1 reads MDHEN; CDR2 reads SYDVKM. Trimming removed 5 bases from V and 4 bases from J, with 12 bases in between. This CDR3 is 15 amino acids long.

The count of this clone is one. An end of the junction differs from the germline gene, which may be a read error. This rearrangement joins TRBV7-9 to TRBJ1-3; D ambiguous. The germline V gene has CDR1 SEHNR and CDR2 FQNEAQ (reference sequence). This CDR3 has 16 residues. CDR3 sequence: CSSSLIRGASGNTIYF. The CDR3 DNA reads TGTTCCAGCAGCCTAATTCGGGGAGCTTCGGGAAACACCATATATTTT.

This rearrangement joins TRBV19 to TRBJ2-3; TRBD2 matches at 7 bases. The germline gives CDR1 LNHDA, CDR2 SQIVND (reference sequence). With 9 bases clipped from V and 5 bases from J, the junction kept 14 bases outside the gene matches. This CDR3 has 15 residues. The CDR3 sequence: CASMGPAGAIDTQYF. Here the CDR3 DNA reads TGTGCCAGCATGGGCCCCGCGGGAGCCATAGATACGCAGTATTTT.

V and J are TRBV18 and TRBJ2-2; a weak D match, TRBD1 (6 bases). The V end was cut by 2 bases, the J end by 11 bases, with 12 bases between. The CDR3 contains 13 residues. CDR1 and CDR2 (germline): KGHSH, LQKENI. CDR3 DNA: TGTGCCAGCTCACCAGGGGGCTGGACCGAGCTGTTTTTT. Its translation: CASSPGGWTELFF.

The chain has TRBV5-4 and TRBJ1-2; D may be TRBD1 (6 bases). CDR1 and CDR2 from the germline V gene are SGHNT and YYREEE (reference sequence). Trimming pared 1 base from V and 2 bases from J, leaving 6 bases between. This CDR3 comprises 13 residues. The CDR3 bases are TGTGCCAGCAGCTTGCAGGGGAACTATGGCTACACCTTC. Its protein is CASSLQGNYGYTF. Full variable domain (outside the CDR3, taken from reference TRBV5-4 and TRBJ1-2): ETGVTQSPTHLIKTRGQQVTLRCSSQSGHNTVSWYQQALGQGPQFIFQYYREEENGRGNFPPRFSGLQFPNYSSELNVNALELDDSALYLCASSLQGNYGYTFGSGTRLTVV.

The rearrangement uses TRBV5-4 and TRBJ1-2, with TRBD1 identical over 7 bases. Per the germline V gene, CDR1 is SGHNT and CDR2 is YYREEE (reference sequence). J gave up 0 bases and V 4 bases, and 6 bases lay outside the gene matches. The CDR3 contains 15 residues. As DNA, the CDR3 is TGTGCCAGCAGCCCTCCGACAGGGACTAACTATGGCTACACCTTC. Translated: CASSPPTGTNYGYTF.

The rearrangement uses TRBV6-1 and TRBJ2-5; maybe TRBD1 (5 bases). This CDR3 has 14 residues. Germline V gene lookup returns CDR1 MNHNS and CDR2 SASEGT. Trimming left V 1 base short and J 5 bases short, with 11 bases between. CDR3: CASSEGSGQETQYF. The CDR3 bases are TGTGCCAGCAGTGAAGGGTCAGGGCAGGAGACCCAGTACTTC.

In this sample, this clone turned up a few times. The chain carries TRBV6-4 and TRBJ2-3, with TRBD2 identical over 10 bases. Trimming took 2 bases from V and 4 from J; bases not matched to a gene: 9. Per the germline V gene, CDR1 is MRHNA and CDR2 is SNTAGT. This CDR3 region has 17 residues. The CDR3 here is CASSDTGRTSGPDTQYF. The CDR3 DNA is TGTGCCAGCAGTGACACAGGGCGGACTAGCGGCCCAGATACGCAGTATTTT.